This T cell receptor (beta chain) was recorded in a study of tumor-infiltrating lymphocytes in primary liver carcinoma. From unsorted bulk tissue weighing roughly 17-31 mg, DNA and RNA were co-extracted. Priming with a constant-region primer yielded TCR beta cDNA from around 540 ng total RNA. ARM-PCR, slightly modified, supplied the TCR beta libraries through three nested multiplex PCR rounds. Each of the first two PCR rounds ran around 10 cycles with TRBV1-TRBV30 forward and C-beta reverse primers. In TCRdb, the multiplex PCR reads were re-called with MiXCR into one record per CDR3 protein. The sample carries about 120,000 distinct CDR3 sequences, around two thirds recorded once. Germline V CDR1 and CDR2: SGHDN, FVKESK. CDR3 size: 18 residues. V trimming: 1 base; J trimming: 3 bases; junction bases outside the gene matches: 12.

J is TRBJ1-1 and V is TRBV14; 9 bases align to TRBD1. The specimen sequenced was tumor-adjacent normal liver tissue. The receptor was derived from an older woman with primary liver carcinoma and hepatitis B virus infection. The CDR3 here is CASSQGPGRGTGYTEAFF. The CDR3 DNA reads TGTGCCAGCAGCCAAGGCCCCGGACGGGGGACAGGGTACACTGAAGCTTTCTTT.